These T cell receptor beta chains were read from a single sample in a study of beta chain features in type 1 diabetes. The protocol was immunoSEQ multiplex PCR, while the TCRdb copy is restricted to in-frame clones and leaves out a portion. The sample has 600,000 to 650,000 clones, about 14% seen once; the top ten hold approximately 0.093%. What was sequenced was naive CD4+ T cells from blood. Every receptor here comes from a man aged 18 to 35 in good health. CDR3s include the opening cysteine and the closing phenylalanine or tryptophan. Each record gives: CDR3 DNA, CDR3 protein, D gene, V gene, J gene, clone size. A D gene is named only where the DNA matches it firmly. Size values are once, few and many counts, or a class for expanded clones, and some rows have none.

CDR3nt: TGCGCCAGCAGGAACAGGGGAACCAACGAGCAGTACTTC; CDR3aa: CASRNRGTNEQYF; d_gene: TRBD1; v_gene: TRBV5-1; j_gene: TRBJ2-7; abundance: -
CDR3nt: TGTGCCAGCAGAGTCGAGGGGGCCGTCGGGACTAGCGTGATATACGAGCAGTACTTC; CDR3aa: CASRVEGAVGTSVIYEQYF; d_gene: TRBD2; v_gene: TRBV7-2; j_gene: TRBJ2-7; abundance: -
CDR3nt: TGTGCCTGGATCGGCAGGGGAAACACTGAAGCTTTCTTT; CDR3aa: CAWIGRGNTEAFF; d_gene: -; v_gene: TRBV30; j_gene: TRBJ1-1; abundance: -
CDR3nt: TGTGCCAGTAGAGGGGACAGGGAGATTTTT; CDR3aa: CASRGDREIF; d_gene: TRBD1; v_gene: TRBV19; j_gene: TRBJ1-4; abundance: few
CDR3nt: TGTGCCAGCAGGGGGACAGGGGTCCGCTACGAGCAGTACTTC; CDR3aa: CASRGTGVRYEQYF; d_gene: TRBD1; v_gene: TRBV28; j_gene: TRBJ2-7; abundance: -
CDR3nt: TGTGCCTGGAGTGGCCGTCGGGGGGCTTCCTACGAGCAGTACTTC; CDR3aa: CAWSGRRGASYEQYF; d_gene: -; v_gene: TRBV30; j_gene: TRBJ2-7; abundance: few
CDR3nt: TGTGCCAGCAGCACGGAATTACAGGGGCAGCGCACCGGGGAGCTGTTTTTT; CDR3aa: CASSTELQGQRTGELFF; d_gene: TRBD1; v_gene: TRBV2; j_gene: TRBJ2-2; abundance: few
CDR3nt: TGTGCCATCACCGGACAGGGTAGTAGCTATGGCTACACCTTC; CDR3aa: CAITGQGSSYGYTF; d_gene: TRBD1; v_gene: TRBV10-3; j_gene: TRBJ1-2; abundance: -
CDR3nt: TGTGCCAGCTCACTACAGGGGCCCAACACTGAAGCTTTCTTT; CDR3aa: CASSLQGPNTEAFF; d_gene: TRBD1; v_gene: TRBV18; j_gene: TRBJ1-1; abundance: few
CDR3nt: TGTGCCAGCAGTTTTTCTGGGGGTAGTGGCTACACCTTC; CDR3aa: CASSFSGGSGYTF; d_gene: -; v_gene: TRBV27; j_gene: TRBJ1-2; abundance: -
CDR3nt: TGTGCCGGAGGACTAGCCCGCGGGGTTGAGCAGTTCTTC; CDR3aa: CAGGLARGVEQFF; d_gene: TRBD2; v_gene: TRBV28; j_gene: TRBJ2-1; abundance: -
CDR3nt: TGTGCCAGCAGTCTCACTAGCCTAGCCAAAAACATTCAGTACTTC; CDR3aa: CASSLTSLAKNIQYF; d_gene: -; v_gene: TRBV28; j_gene: TRBJ2-4; abundance: -
CDR3nt: TGTGCCAGCAGCTTGTATGCGGGAGATACGCAGTATTTT; CDR3aa: CASSLYAGDTQYF; d_gene: -; v_gene: TRBV5-8; j_gene: TRBJ2-3; abundance: few
CDR3nt: TGTGCCAGCAGTTTATCAGGGGATGGCTACACCTTC; CDR3aa: CASSLSGDGYTF; d_gene: -; v_gene: TRBV28; j_gene: TRBJ1-2; abundance: -
CDR3nt: TGTGCCAGCAGCGGTAACAGGGGTCTCACTGAAGCTTTCTTT; CDR3aa: CASSGNRGLTEAFF; d_gene: TRBD1; v_gene: TRBV9; j_gene: TRBJ1-1; abundance: few
CDR3nt: TGTGCCACCAGCAGAGAAAGGGCGAGAAATGGGCTGTTTTTT; CDR3aa: CATSRERARNGLFF; d_gene: -; v_gene: TRBV15; j_gene: TRBJ2-2; abundance: few
CDR3nt: TGTGCCAGCAGCTTAGTCTGGGGTGCGGCAGACTACGAGCAGTACTTC; CDR3aa: CASSLVWGAADYEQYF; d_gene: -; v_gene: TRBV7-2; j_gene: TRBJ2-7; abundance: few
CDR3nt: TGTGCCAGCAGCTTCGGACGGGGCTATGGCTACACCTTC; CDR3aa: CASSFGRGYGYTF; d_gene: -; v_gene: TRBV5-4; j_gene: TRBJ1-2; abundance: few
CDR3nt: TGTGCCAGCAGCAGGAGTAAGGGTGAAGAGACCCAGTACTTC; CDR3aa: CASSRSKGEETQYF; d_gene: -; v_gene: TRBV5-4; j_gene: TRBJ2-5; abundance: -
CDR3nt: TGCGCCAGCAGCTTGGCCGGGGCACCCAATGAGCAGTTCTTC; CDR3aa: CASSLAGAPNEQFF; d_gene: -; v_gene: TRBV5-1; j_gene: TRBJ2-1; abundance: few
CDR3nt: TGTGCCAGCATAGCCAGCCAGGGTTTCAGGAATGAAAAACTGTTTTTT; CDR3aa: CASIASQGFRNEKLFF; d_gene: -; v_gene: TRBV28; j_gene: TRBJ1-4; abundance: few
CDR3nt: TGTGCCAGCTCAATCGACAGGAACTCTGGGGCCAACGTCCTGACTTTC; CDR3aa: CASSIDRNSGANVLTF; d_gene: -; v_gene: TRBV18; j_gene: TRBJ2-6; abundance: few
CDR3nt: TGTGCCAGCAGCTTCGGGACTAGCGGGCATGATGAGCAGTTCTTC; CDR3aa: CASSFGTSGHDEQFF; d_gene: TRBD2; v_gene: TRBV5-4; j_gene: TRBJ2-1; abundance: few
CDR3nt: TGTGCCAGCTCACGAGACTTCTCTAACTATGGCTACACCTTC; CDR3aa: CASSRDFSNYGYTF; d_gene: -; v_gene: TRBV18; j_gene: TRBJ1-2; abundance: few
CDR3nt: TGCAGCGTTGAAGGCGTTGGGAGCGGGAGGGCTTGGACCCAGTACTTC; CDR3aa: CSVEGVGSGRAWTQYF; d_gene: TRBD2; v_gene: TRBV29-1; j_gene: TRBJ2-5; abundance: -
CDR3nt: TGCAGCGCCGGATCCACTACGGGGGAGCAGTACTTC; CDR3aa: CSAGSTTGEQYF; d_gene: -; v_gene: TRBV29-1; j_gene: TRBJ2-7; abundance: -
CDR3nt: TGTGCCACGACCCCAGGGGATCAAGAGACCCAGTACTTC; CDR3aa: CATTPGDQETQYF; d_gene: -; v_gene: TRBV10-3; j_gene: TRBJ2-5; abundance: few
CDR3nt: TGTGCCAGCAGCCAAGCGGCGGGGGGACAATCGAACACCGGGGAGCTGTTTTTT; CDR3aa: CASSQAAGGQSNTGELFF; d_gene: TRBD2; v_gene: TRBV4-2; j_gene: TRBJ2-2; abundance: -
CDR3nt: TGTGCCAGTAGTATAGACCGACAGCGCTATGGCTACACCTTC; CDR3aa: CASSIDRQRYGYTF; d_gene: -; v_gene: TRBV19; j_gene: TRBJ1-2; abundance: -
CDR3nt: TGTGCCAGCAGCTCAGACAGGGGATACTATGGCTACACCTTC; CDR3aa: CASSSDRGYYGYTF; d_gene: TRBD1; v_gene: TRBV7-8; j_gene: TRBJ1-2; abundance: -
CDR3nt: TGTGCCAGCACTCCTAGAGGGGCAACTAATGAAAAACTGTTTTTT; CDR3aa: CASTPRGATNEKLFF; d_gene: -; v_gene: TRBV7-2; j_gene: TRBJ1-4; abundance: few
CDR3nt: TGTGCCAGCAGCGTAGGCCCACAGGGTCGGGAGACCCAGTACTTC; CDR3aa: CASSVGPQGRETQYF; d_gene: -; v_gene: TRBV9; j_gene: TRBJ2-5; abundance: -
CDR3nt: TGTGCCAGCAGCTTGGACAGCTACATTCAGTACTTC; CDR3aa: CASSLDSYIQYF; d_gene: -; v_gene: TRBV6-5; j_gene: TRBJ2-4; abundance: -
CDR3nt: TGTGCCAGCAGCTTGGGTTCTGGGACCCAGTACTTC; CDR3aa: CASSLGSGTQYF; d_gene: -; v_gene: TRBV5-6; j_gene: TRBJ2-5; abundance: -
CDR3nt: TGTGCCTGGAGTTTCTCATTGAACACTGAAGCTTTCTTT; CDR3aa: CAWSFSLNTEAFF; d_gene: -; v_gene: TRBV30; j_gene: TRBJ1-1; abundance: -
CDR3nt: TGTGCCAGCAGCTTAGGCGGGACATACAATGAGCAGTTCTTC; CDR3aa: CASSLGGTYNEQFF; d_gene: -; v_gene: TRBV11-2; j_gene: TRBJ2-1; abundance: -
CDR3nt: TGTGCCAGCAAACTAACAGGGTTTGATGGCTACACCTTC; CDR3aa: CASKLTGFDGYTF; d_gene: -; v_gene: TRBV5-4; j_gene: TRBJ1-2; abundance: -
CDR3nt: TGTGCCAGCAGTGACCTAAAGGGTAGCACAGATACGCAGTATTTT; CDR3aa: CASSDLKGSTDTQYF; d_gene: -; v_gene: TRBV28; j_gene: TRBJ2-3; abundance: -
CDR3nt: TGCAGCGTTCGACAGGGTAGGAGCACTGAAGCTTTCTTT; CDR3aa: CSVRQGRSTEAFF; d_gene: TRBD1; v_gene: TRBV29-1; j_gene: TRBJ1-1; abundance: -
CDR3nt: TGTGCTAGTGGTTTGCTAGGGGGAGGCGGGGAGCTGTTTTTT; CDR3aa: CASGLLGGGGELFF; d_gene: -; v_gene: TRBV12-5; j_gene: TRBJ2-2; abundance: -
CDR3nt: TGTGCCAGCAGCCCACCCAGACTAGCGAACATTCAGTACTTC; CDR3aa: CASSPPRLANIQYF; d_gene: TRBD2; v_gene: TRBV7-2; j_gene: TRBJ2-4; abundance: few
CDR3nt: TGTGCCAGCAGCGTAGCGGCCAGAGCCTACAATGAGCAGTTCTTC; CDR3aa: CASSVAARAYNEQFF; d_gene: -; v_gene: TRBV9; j_gene: TRBJ2-1; abundance: few
CDR3nt: TGTGCCAGCAGCTTAAGAATCAGGGGCCTCGGCGGGGAGCTGTTTTTT; CDR3aa: CASSLRIRGLGGELFF; d_gene: -; v_gene: TRBV7-3; j_gene: TRBJ2-2; abundance: -
CDR3nt: TGTGCCAGCAGTGACCCCAGGGAAGGGAACACTGAAGCTTTCTTT; CDR3aa: CASSDPREGNTEAFF; d_gene: -; v_gene: TRBV25-1; j_gene: TRBJ1-1; abundance: -
CDR3nt: TGTGCCAGCAGCTTAAAATATGGAGAGACCCAGTACTTC; CDR3aa: CASSLKYGETQYF; d_gene: -; v_gene: TRBV7-3; j_gene: TRBJ2-5; abundance: few
CDR3nt: TGCGCCAGCAGCTTGGCCGGGACAGCAAATGAAAAACTGTTTTTT; CDR3aa: CASSLAGTANEKLFF; d_gene: TRBD1; v_gene: TRBV5-1; j_gene: TRBJ1-4; abundance: -
CDR3nt: TGTGCCAGCAGCCCCATAGCGGGAGGAACTTCTAGAGCCAAAAACATTCAGTACTTC; CDR3aa: CASSPIAGGTSRAKNIQYF; d_gene: TRBD2; v_gene: TRBV7-6; j_gene: TRBJ2-4; abundance: -
CDR3nt: TGTGCCAGCAGCCGACGATGGGGATCTAGCGGGGCACCGTACAATGAGCAGTTCTTC; CDR3aa: CASSRRWGSSGAPYNEQFF; d_gene: TRBD2; v_gene: TRBV14; j_gene: TRBJ2-1; abundance: -
CDR3nt: TGTGCCAGCACACACAACCGCAACTTACCTCATTACGAGCAGTACTTC; CDR3aa: CASTHNRNLPHYEQYF; d_gene: -; v_gene: TRBV27; j_gene: TRBJ2-7; abundance: -
CDR3nt: TGTGCCAGCAGTTTATGGACTAGCGGGAGTGAGACCCAGTACTTC; CDR3aa: CASSLWTSGSETQYF; d_gene: TRBD2; v_gene: TRBV28; j_gene: TRBJ2-5; abundance: few
CDR3nt: TGTGCCAGCAGCGGCACCTCAGGGTTCCCGTCAGAAGCTTTCTTT; CDR3aa: CASSGTSGFPSEAFF; d_gene: -; v_gene: TRBV9; j_gene: TRBJ1-1; abundance: once
CDR3nt: TGTGCCAGCAGTTCGGACCCCACAGATACGCAGTATTTT; CDR3aa: CASSSDPTDTQYF; d_gene: -; v_gene: TRBV6-6; j_gene: TRBJ2-3; abundance: -